This note documents a single T cell receptor beta chain sequence. Antigen specificity is unknown. V shed 2 bases and J 2 bases; nucleotides not matched to a gene: 3. This CDR3 region has 15 residues. The germline V gene encodes CDR1 SGHDT and CDR2 YYEEEE. This entry comes from a study of T cell responses to AZD1222 COVID-19 vaccine. Profiled with immunoSEQ multiplex PCR; TCRdb holds only in-frame clones, not every one. The profile covers 100,000 to 150,000 clones, with around 91% appearing a single time and about 4.3% taken by the ten largest. Study results and limitations: Close to half of spike-specific TCRs reportedly recognize unmutated variant regions. Once two AZD1222 doses were given, Spike-specific TCR breadth and depth went up. Baseline seropositivity characterized only six AZD1222 recipients. It should be noted that donors were predominantly white British and more often female, and clonal diversity was possibly underestimated.

The sample was peripheral blood, taken on day 0 of MenACWY control vaccination. The chain joins TRBV5-6 to TRBJ2-1; TRBD2 agrees at 8 bases. The clonotype originates from an adult in good health. The CDR3 loop reads CASSFAGGTYNEQFF. CDR3 bases: TGTGCCAGCAGCTTTGCGGGAGGAACCTACAATGAGCAGTTCTTC.